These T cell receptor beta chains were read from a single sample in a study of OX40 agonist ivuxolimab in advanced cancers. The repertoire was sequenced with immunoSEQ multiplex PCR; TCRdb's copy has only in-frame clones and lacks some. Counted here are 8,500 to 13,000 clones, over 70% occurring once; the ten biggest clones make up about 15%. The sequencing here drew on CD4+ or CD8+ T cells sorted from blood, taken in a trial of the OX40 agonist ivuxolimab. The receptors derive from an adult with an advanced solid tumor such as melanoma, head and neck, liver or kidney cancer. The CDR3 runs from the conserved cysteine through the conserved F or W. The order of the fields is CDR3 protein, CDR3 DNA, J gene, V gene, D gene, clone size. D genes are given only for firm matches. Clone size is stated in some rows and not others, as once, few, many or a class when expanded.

CDR3 protein: CASSVVGGGPHEQFF
CDR3 DNA: TGTGCCAGCAGCGTAGTTGGGGGAGGGCCCCATGAGCAGTTCTTC
J gene: TRBJ2-1
V gene: TRBV9
D gene: TRBD2
clone size: .

CDR3 protein: CASSPPISGATFNEQFF
CDR3 DNA: TGTGCCAGCTCACCACCAATTAGCGGGGCCACATTTAATGAGCAGTTCTTC
J gene: TRBJ2-1
V gene: TRBV18
D gene: TRBD2
clone size: .

CDR3 protein: CALRSLAGGYEQYF
CDR3 DNA: TGCGCCCTCAGGTCGTTAGCGGGGGGCTACGAGCAGTACTTC
J gene: TRBJ2-7
V gene: TRBV4-1
D gene: TRBD2
clone size: .

CDR3 protein: CASSDYPYEQYF
CDR3 DNA: TGTGCCAGCAGTGACTACCCCTACGAGCAGTACTTC
J gene: TRBJ2-7
V gene: TRBV6-4
D gene: .
clone size: .

CDR3 protein: CASSSQRTLNTGELFF
CDR3 DNA: TGTGCCAGCAGTTCACAGCGGACGCTGAACACCGGGGAGCTGTTTTTT
J gene: TRBJ2-2
V gene: TRBV7-6
D gene: .
clone size: .

CDR3 protein: CASSFSGEPNYGYTF
CDR3 DNA: TGTGCCAGCAGCTTTTCCGGGGAGCCTAACTATGGCTACACCTTC
J gene: TRBJ1-2
V gene: TRBV2
D gene: .
clone size: .

CDR3 protein: CASSLGPDGQSTDTQYF
CDR3 DNA: TGTGCCAGCAGTTTAGGCCCGGACGGACAAAGCACAGATACGCAGTATTTT
J gene: TRBJ2-3
V gene: TRBV27
D gene: .
clone size: .

CDR3 protein: CASSSANAKNIQCF
CDR3 DNA: TGTGCCAGCAGTAGCGCCAATGCCAAAAACATTCAGTGCTTC
J gene: TRBJ2-4
V gene: TRBV9
D gene: .
clone size: .

CDR3 protein: CASSPGTVDTGELFF
CDR3 DNA: TGTGCCAGCAGCCCCGGGACAGTCGACACCGGGGAGCTGTTTTTT
J gene: TRBJ2-2
V gene: TRBV6-6
D gene: TRBD1
clone size: large

CDR3 protein: CASRLPGQGLFF
CDR3 DNA: TGTGCCAGCAGGCTCCCGGGACAGGGCTTGTTCTTC
J gene: TRBJ2-1
V gene: TRBV7-9
D gene: TRBD1
clone size: .

CDR3 protein: CASGTSVETQYF
CDR3 DNA: TGTGCCAGTGGGACTAGCGTTGAGACCCAGTACTTC
J gene: TRBJ2-5
V gene: TRBV6-5
D gene: TRBD2
clone size: .

CDR3 protein: CASSLGDRAYNEQFF
CDR3 DNA: TGTGCCAGCAGCTTAGGCGACAGGGCCTACAATGAGCAGTTCTTC
J gene: TRBJ2-1
V gene: TRBV4-2
D gene: TRBD1
clone size: .

CDR3 protein: CASIPGLVDPQETQYF
CDR3 DNA: TGTGCCAGCATCCCCGGACTAGTCGACCCCCAAGAGACCCAGTACTTC
J gene: TRBJ2-5
V gene: TRBV2
D gene: TRBD2
clone size: once

CDR3 protein: CATSRDRPTEAFF
CDR3 DNA: TGTGCCACCAGCAGAGACAGGCCCACTGAAGCTTTCTTT
J gene: TRBJ1-1
V gene: TRBV15
D gene: .
clone size: .

CDR3 protein: CASSSTAGGGQPQHF
CDR3 DNA: TGTGCCAGCAGTTCGACAGCGGGGGGGGGTCAGCCCCAGCATTTT
J gene: TRBJ1-5
V gene: TRBV6-5
D gene: .
clone size: .

CDR3 protein: CASTVTGARSSYNEQFF
CDR3 DNA: TGTGCCAGTACCGTGACAGGGGCCAGAAGCTCCTACAATGAGCAGTTCTTC
J gene: TRBJ2-1
V gene: TRBV19
D gene: TRBD1
clone size: .

CDR3 protein: CASSARTSGDQETQYF
CDR3 DNA: TGTGCCAGCAGTGCCCGGACTAGCGGGGACCAAGAGACCCAGTACTTC
J gene: TRBJ2-5
V gene: TRBV2
D gene: TRBD2
clone size: .

CDR3 protein: CASLQGGQPQHF
CDR3 DNA: TGTGCCAGCTTACAGGGCGGTCAGCCCCAGCATTTT
J gene: TRBJ1-5
V gene: TRBV5-5
D gene: .
clone size: .

CDR3 protein: CASSEAAGKFYEQYF
CDR3 DNA: TGTGCCAGCAGTGAAGCGGCAGGTAAATTTTACGAGCAGTACTTC
J gene: TRBJ2-7
V gene: TRBV2
D gene: .
clone size: .

CDR3 protein: CASSVGTGTGGYTF
CDR3 DNA: TGTGCCAGCAGCGTAGGGACAGGAACTGGGGGCTACACCTTC
J gene: TRBJ1-2
V gene: TRBV9
D gene: TRBD1
clone size: .

CDR3 protein: CSVVGSSIYGYTF
CDR3 DNA: TGCAGCGTTGTTGGGTCTTCCATCTATGGCTACACCTTC
J gene: TRBJ1-2
V gene: TRBV29-1
D gene: .
clone size: few

CDR3 protein: CASSEMERGVGTEAFF
CDR3 DNA: TGTGCCAGCAGTGAAATGGAGAGGGGTGTGGGGACTGAAGCTTTCTTT
J gene: TRBJ1-1
V gene: TRBV6-1
D gene: .
clone size: once

CDR3 protein: CASSEVSGTGANVLTF
CDR3 DNA: TGTGCCAGCAGTGAGGTTTCGGGGACTGGGGCCAACGTCCTGACTTTC
J gene: TRBJ2-6
V gene: TRBV6-1
D gene: .
clone size: .

CDR3 protein: CASSLGAGGYEQYF
CDR3 DNA: TGTGCCAGCAGCTTAGGTGCAGGGGGCTACGAGCAGTACTTC
J gene: TRBJ2-7
V gene: TRBV11-2
D gene: TRBD1
clone size: once

CDR3 protein: CASSYPGEGEQFF
CDR3 DNA: TGTGCCAGCAGTTACCCGGGAGAAGGTGAGCAGTTCTTC
J gene: TRBJ2-1
V gene: TRBV6-6
D gene: .
clone size: .

CDR3 protein: CAISDPSGPISYEQYF
CDR3 DNA: TGTGCCATCAGCGACCCTAGCGGCCCGATAAGCTACGAGCAGTACTTC
J gene: TRBJ2-7
V gene: TRBV10-3
D gene: TRBD2
clone size: .

CDR3 protein: CASSHINEQFF
CDR3 DNA: TGTGCCAGCAGTCATATCAATGAGCAGTTCTTC
J gene: TRBJ2-1
V gene: TRBV5-4
D gene: .
clone size: .

CDR3 protein: CASSRQGGNDGYTF
CDR3 DNA: TGTGCCAGCAGTCGACAGGGCGGAAATGATGGCTACACCTTC
J gene: TRBJ1-2
V gene: TRBV6-5
D gene: TRBD1
clone size: once

CDR3 protein: CASSLKLGSDTQYF
CDR3 DNA: TGTGCCAGCAGCCTGAAACTGGGTTCTGATACGCAGTATTTT
J gene: TRBJ2-3
V gene: TRBV7-3
D gene: .
clone size: .

CDR3 protein: CASSQVLTGHDGYTF
CDR3 DNA: TGTGCCAGCAGCCAAGTCCTAACAGGCCACGATGGCTACACCTTC
J gene: TRBJ1-2
V gene: TRBV14
D gene: .
clone size: .

CDR3 protein: CASSQDELSNQPQHF
CDR3 DNA: TGCGCCAGCAGCCAAGATGAGCTTAGCAATCAGCCCCAGCATTTT
J gene: TRBJ1-5
V gene: TRBV4-1
D gene: .
clone size: .

CDR3 protein: CASSPQGIWTEAFF
CDR3 DNA: TGTGCCAGCAGTCCACAGGGGATCTGGACTGAAGCTTTCTTT
J gene: TRBJ1-1
V gene: TRBV14
D gene: TRBD1
clone size: .

CDR3 protein: CASSPRDPYEQYF
CDR3 DNA: TGTGCCAGCAGCCCAAGGGACCCCTACGAGCAGTACTTC
J gene: TRBJ2-7
V gene: TRBV9
D gene: .
clone size: .

CDR3 protein: CASSPGTSGGAYTDTQYF
CDR3 DNA: TGTGCCAGCAGCCCCGGGACTAGCGGGGGGGCTTACACAGATACGCAGTATTTT
J gene: TRBJ2-3
V gene: TRBV7-9
D gene: TRBD2
clone size: .

CDR3 protein: CASLGANSYEQYF
CDR3 DNA: TGTGCCTCTCTGGGCGCAAACTCCTACGAGCAGTACTTC
J gene: TRBJ2-7
V gene: TRBV6-1
D gene: .
clone size: few

CDR3 protein: CARSSRDRTYEQYF
CDR3 DNA: TGTGCCAGAAGCTCCCGGGACAGGACCTACGAGCAGTACTTC
J gene: TRBJ2-7
V gene: TRBV7-5
D gene: .
clone size: .

CDR3 protein: CASSLAGQGGQPQHF
CDR3 DNA: TGTGCCAGCAGCTTAGCGGGGCAGGGGGGACAGCCCCAGCATTTT
J gene: TRBJ1-5
V gene: TRBV7-9
D gene: TRBD1
clone size: .

CDR3 protein: CASRPYRDVYYGYTF
CDR3 DNA: TGTGCCAGCAGGCCCTACAGGGACGTATACTATGGCTACACCTTC
J gene: TRBJ1-2
V gene: TRBV27
D gene: .
clone size: once

CDR3 protein: CASSYGRTELNNEQFF
CDR3 DNA: TGTGCCAGCAGTTACGGCCGGACAGAGCTCAACAATGAGCAGTTCTTC
J gene: TRBJ2-1
V gene: TRBV6-5
D gene: .
clone size: .

CDR3 protein: CASSYRAGRETQYF
CDR3 DNA: TGTGCCAGCAGCTACCGAGCGGGGCGGGAGACCCAGTACTTC
J gene: TRBJ2-5
V gene: TRBV5-4
D gene: TRBD2
clone size: .

CDR3 protein: CARSAYRDSPYEQYF
CDR3 DNA: TGTGCCAGAAGCGCCTACAGGGACAGTCCCTACGAGCAGTACTTC
J gene: TRBJ2-7
V gene: TRBV5-3
D gene: TRBD1
clone size: .

CDR3 protein: CASKEQGHYGYTF
CDR3 DNA: TGCGCCAGCAAAGAACAGGGGCACTATGGCTACACCTTC
J gene: TRBJ1-2
V gene: TRBV4-1
D gene: TRBD1
clone size: .

CDR3 protein: CASSLDGFDRVNQPQHF
CDR3 DNA: TGTGCCAGCAGCTTAGATGGATTCGACAGGGTCAATCAGCCCCAGCATTTT
J gene: TRBJ1-5
V gene: TRBV11-2
D gene: TRBD1
clone size: once

CDR3 protein: CASSPYTGPRDEQYF
CDR3 DNA: TGTGCCAGCAGTCCTTACACAGGCCCCCGGGACGAGCAGTACTTC
J gene: TRBJ2-7
V gene: TRBV6-5
D gene: .
clone size: .

CDR3 protein: CASSISGTYNEQFF
CDR3 DNA: TGTGCCAGTAGTATTAGCGGGACCTACAATGAGCAGTTCTTC
J gene: TRBJ2-1
V gene: TRBV19
D gene: TRBD2
clone size: .

CDR3 protein: CASRKFQGGAGGPTDTQYF
CDR3 DNA: TGTGCCAGCAGAAAATTTCAGGGGGGTGCGGGAGGGCCCACAGATACGCAGTATTTT
J gene: TRBJ2-3
V gene: TRBV7-8
D gene: TRBD2
clone size: .

CDR3 protein: CASSIFHQAGGGYNEQFF
CDR3 DNA: TGTGCCAGTAGTATTTTCCACCAAGCAGGGGGGGGCTACAATGAGCAGTTCTTC
J gene: TRBJ2-1
V gene: TRBV19
D gene: .
clone size: .

CDR3 protein: CASSSAPTDNEQFF
CDR3 DNA: TGTGCCAGCAGTTCGGCTCCTACCGACAATGAGCAGTTCTTC
J gene: TRBJ2-1
V gene: TRBV27
D gene: .
clone size: few

CDR3 protein: CASTANTGELFF
CDR3 DNA: TGTGCCAGCACGGCGAACACCGGGGAGCTGTTTTTT
J gene: TRBJ2-2
V gene: TRBV2
D gene: .
clone size: .

CDR3 protein: CASSISGIHTDEQYF
CDR3 DNA: TGTGCCAGTAGTATTTCAGGGATACATACCGACGAGCAGTACTTC
J gene: TRBJ2-7
V gene: TRBV19
D gene: .
clone size: .